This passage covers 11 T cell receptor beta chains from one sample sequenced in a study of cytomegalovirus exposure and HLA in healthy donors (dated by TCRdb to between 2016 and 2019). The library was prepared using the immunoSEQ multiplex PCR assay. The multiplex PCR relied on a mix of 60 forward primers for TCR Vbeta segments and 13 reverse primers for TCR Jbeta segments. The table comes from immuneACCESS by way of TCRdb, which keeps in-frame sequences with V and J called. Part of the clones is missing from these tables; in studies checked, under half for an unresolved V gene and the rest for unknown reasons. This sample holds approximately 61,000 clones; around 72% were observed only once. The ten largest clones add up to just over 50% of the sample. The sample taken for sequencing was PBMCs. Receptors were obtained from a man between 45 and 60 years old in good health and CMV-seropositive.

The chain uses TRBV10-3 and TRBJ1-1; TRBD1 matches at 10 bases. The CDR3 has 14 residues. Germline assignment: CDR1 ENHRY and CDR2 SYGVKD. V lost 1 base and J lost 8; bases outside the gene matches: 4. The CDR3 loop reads CAISEYDRGPEAFF. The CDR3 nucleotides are TGTGCCATCAGTGAGTACGACAGGGGGCCGGAAGCTTTCTTT.

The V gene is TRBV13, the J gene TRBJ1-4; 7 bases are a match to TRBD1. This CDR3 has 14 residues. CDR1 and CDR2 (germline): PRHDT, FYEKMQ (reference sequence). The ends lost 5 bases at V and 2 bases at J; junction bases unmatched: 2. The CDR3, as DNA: TGTGCCAGCAGCCTCAGGGGGACTAATGAAAAACTGTTTTTT. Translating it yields CASSLRGTNEKLFF.

This CDR3 reads CASSGRGVLAGGADTQYF. CDR3 sequence (DNA): TGTGCCAGCAGTGGGAGGGGGGTTCTAGCGGGAGGTGCAGATACGCAGTATTTT. The chain links TRBV2 to TRBJ2-3; the match to TRBD2 covers 11 bases. The CDR3 extends over 18 amino acids. V trimming: 4 bases; J trimming: 4 bases; junction bases outside the gene matches: 13. Per the germline V gene, CDR1 is SNHLY and CDR2 is FYNNEI.

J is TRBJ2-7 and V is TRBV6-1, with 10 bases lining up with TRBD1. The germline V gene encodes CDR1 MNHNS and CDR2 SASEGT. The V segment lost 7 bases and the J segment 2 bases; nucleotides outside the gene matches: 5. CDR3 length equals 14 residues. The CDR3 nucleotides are TGTGCCAGCAAGCTGGGACAGGGGACCTACGAGCAGTACTTC. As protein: CASKLGQGTYEQYF.

The chain's CDR3 is CASSLGGSPYNEQFF. The CDR3 bases are TGCGCCAGCAGCTTAGGTGGTAGCCCCTACAATGAGCAGTTCTTC. The gene calls are TRBV5-1 and TRBJ2-1; D is uncertain. CDR1 and CDR2 (germline): SGHRS, YFSETQ. The V and J ends lost 2 bases and 2 bases respectively, with 11 bases between them. The CDR3 is 15 amino acids.

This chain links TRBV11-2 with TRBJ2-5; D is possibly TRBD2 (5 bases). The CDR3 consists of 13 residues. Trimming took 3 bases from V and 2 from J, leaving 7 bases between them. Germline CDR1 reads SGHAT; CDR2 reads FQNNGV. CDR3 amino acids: CASSFWRQETQYF. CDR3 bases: TGTGCCAGCAGCTTCTGGAGGCAAGAGACCCAGTACTTC.

CDR3 protein: CASSRRDSQETQYF. CDR3 DNA: TGTGCCAGCTCACGACGGGACTCCCAAGAGACCCAGTACTTC. The V and J genes are TRBV18 and TRBJ2-5; a possible D gene is TRBD2 (6 bases). V was cut by 4 bases and J by 1 base, with 10 bases left in between. The CDR3 is 14 amino acids. Per germline, CDR1 KGHSH and CDR2 LQKENI.

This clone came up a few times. CDR3 protein: CASSLWRGEYQETQYF. CDR3 nucleotides: TGTGCCAGCTCACTCTGGCGGGGGGAGTACCAAGAGACCCAGTACTTC. The V gene is TRBV7-2, the J gene TRBJ2-5; 8 nucleotides agree with TRBD2. Germline trimming cut 8 bases from V and 0 bases from J; bases unmatched to any gene: 11. CDR3 length: 16 amino acids. The germline V gene encodes CDR1 SGHTA and CDR2 FQGNSA.

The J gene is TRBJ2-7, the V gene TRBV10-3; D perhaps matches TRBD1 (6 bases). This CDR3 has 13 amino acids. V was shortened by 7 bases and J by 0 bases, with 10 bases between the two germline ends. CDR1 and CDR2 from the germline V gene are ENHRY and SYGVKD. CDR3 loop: CAIKGHNSYEQYF. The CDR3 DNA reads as TGTGCCATCAAGGGACACAACTCCTACGAGCAGTACTTC.

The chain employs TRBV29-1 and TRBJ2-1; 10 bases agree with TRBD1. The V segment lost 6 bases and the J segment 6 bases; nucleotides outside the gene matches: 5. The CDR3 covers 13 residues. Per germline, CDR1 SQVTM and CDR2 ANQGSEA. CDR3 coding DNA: TGCAGCGTAGACAGGGGGCGCATCAATGAGCAGTTCTTC. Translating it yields CSVDRGRINEQFF.

The CDR3 DNA reads TGTGCCAGCACCGAAACAGGGGATTATAGCAATCAGCCCCAGCATTTT. It yields the protein CASTETGDYSNQPQHF. The chain carries TRBV27 and TRBJ1-5; 7 bases are shared with TRBD1. The CDR3 loop spans 16 amino acids. Trimming removed 7 bases from V and 0 bases from J; junction bases left unmatched: 9. CDR1 and CDR2 (germline): MNHEY, SMNVEV (reference sequence).